Below, 32 T cell receptor beta chains from the same sample are listed, as sequenced in a study of post-analysis software for immune sequencing data. The study's findings and limits: The study found TRBV5-6, TRBV5-1 and TRBV20-1 among about five TRBV segments more frequent in patients than controls.

Antigen specificity for these receptors is unknown. Each TCR beta cDNA library carried unique molecular identifiers. TCRdb re-analysed the PCR reads in MiXCR, keeping a single row per CDR3 protein. The sample comprises 500,000 to 600,000 distinct CDR3 sequences, 44% of which are singletons, and more than 1.5% rests with the top ten. Sequenced: blood. Source of these receptors: a girl aged 10-17 years with multiple sclerosis.

The chain has TRBV12-3 or TRBV12-4 and TRBJ2-1; 7 positions agree with TRBD2. The CDR3 consists of 16 residues. V dropped 5 bases and J dropped 8; count of bases not matched to a gene: 15. In nucleotides, the CDR3 is TGTGCCAGCAGTCGTACGCGGGGGAGCCTTGTTGATGAGCAGTTCTTC. Translating gives CASSRTRGSLVDEQFF.

The table lists this clonotype with a count of one. The genes are TRBV11-3 and TRBJ2-4; 10 bases are a match to TRBD2. The end of the DNA aligns better with TRBJ2-7, so the J call may be wrong. The germline CDR1 and CDR2 sequences are SGHNT and YENEEA. This CDR3 region has 17 residues. The CDR3 sequence: CASSYEKGLASVYEQYF. The CDR3 region has the DNA TGTGCCAGCAGCTACGAGAAGGGACTAGCGTCCGTCTACGAGCAGTACTTC.

V and J are TRBV6-2 or TRBV6-3 and TRBJ2-3; D not resolved. The CDR3 totals 12 residues. CDR1 is MNHEY and CDR2 is SVGEGT in the germline V gene. V was cut by 8 bases and J by 4 bases, with 10 bases left in between. This CDR3 is CASWRPPDTQYF. DNA for the CDR3: TGTGCCAGCTGGCGGCCTCCAGATACGCAGTATTTT.

This clonotype has just a few counts. The chain combines TRBV10-3 with TRBJ2-1; TRBD2 aligns across 7 bases. The V and J ends lost 0 bases and 3 bases, in that order; junction bases with no gene match: 5. Germline V lookup: CDR1 ENHRY, CDR2 SYGVKD. The length of the CDR3 is 16 residues. Here the CDR3 reads CAISESLGGGYNEQFF. The CDR3 DNA reads TGTGCCATCAGTGAGTCGCTCGGCGGGGGCTACAATGAGCAGTTCTTC.

Turning to this clonotype: The germline gene is not matched at one end of the junction; a read error may be the cause. This chain connects TRBV5-1 to TRBJ2-5; maybe TRBD2 (6 bases). The CDR3 is made up of 14 amino acids. Germline CDR1 is SGHRS and CDR2 is YFSETQ. The CDR3 nucleotides read TGCGCCAGCAGCTTGGGGAGGGAAACCTACGAGCAGTACTTT. Its protein product is CASSLGRETYEQYF.

The V and J genes are TRBV10-2 and TRBJ1-1, with D uncertain. V was clipped by 6 bases and J by 3 bases, with 11 bases between them. The CDR3 is 13 amino acids. Germline V gene data show CDR1 as WSHSY and CDR2 as SAAADI. CDR3 sequence (DNA): TGCGCCAGCAGCGAAGACGGGGACACTGAAGCTTTCTTT. The encoded protein is CASSEDGDTEAFF.

As regards this clonotype: The CDR3 does not close with the conserved phenylalanine or tryptophan, likely indicating a read error. The V call is TRBV10-3, the J call TRBJ2-5; unclear D gene. The V end lost 3 bases, the J end lost 0 bases, and 8 bases lay between the germline ends. There are 14 residues in the CDR3. Germline V lookup: CDR1 ENHRY, CDR2 SYGVKD. The CDR3 DNA reads TGTGCCATCAGTGAATGGGCGGACCAAGAGACCCAGTACTTG. Protein product: CAISEWADQETQYL.

This clonotype turned up a few times. The chain recombines TRBV29-1 with TRBJ2-5; TRBD1 matches 8 bases. The DNA end is more similar to TRBJ2-7, so the J call may be wrong. Germline-derived CDR1 and CDR2 are SQVTM and ANQGSEA. CDR3 length: 16 residues. The CDR3 coding sequence is TGCAGCGTTGAAGAGGGCGGGACAGGTCCCCCCTACGAGCAGTACTTC. Translating gives CSVEEGGTGPPYEQYF.

This chain links TRBV4-1 with TRBJ2-7, with D perhaps being TRBD1 or TRBD2 (5 bases each). Trimming left V 5 bases short and J 4 bases short, with 21 bases between. CDR3 length equals 16 residues. Germline assignment: CDR1 MGHRA and CDR2 YSYEKL. CDR3 coding DNA: TGCGCCAGCAGCGCCCAGAGGGCTCCCGAGGGGTACGAGCAGTACTTC. Protein product: CASSAQRAPEGYEQYF.

This chain joins TRBV24-1 and TRBJ2-1; 7 positions agree with TRBD1. Looked up from germline, CDR1 is KGHDR and CDR2 is SFDVKD. There are 13 residues in the CDR3. Trimming took 6 bases from V and 5 from J; bases not matched to a gene: 3. The CDR3 bases are TGTGCCACCAGTTGGGACAGAGACAATGAGCAGTTCTTC. Its protein is CATSWDRDNEQFF.

The chain combines TRBV4-1 with TRBJ2-5; perhaps TRBD2 as D (7 bases). Trimming shortened V by 4 bases and J by 4 bases, and 19 bases separated the two germline ends. Germline CDR1 reads MGHRA; CDR2 reads YSYEKL. The CDR3 runs to 16 residues. CDR3 residues: CASSRDGGGRGETQYF. In DNA form, the CDR3 reads TGCGCCAGCAGCCGCGATGGCGGGGGCCGGGGAGAGACCCAGTACTTC.

V is TRBV27 and J is TRBJ2-7, with 11 bases aligning to TRBD2. In germline, CDR1 is MNHEY, CDR2 SMNVEV (reference sequence). The V and J ends lost 3 bases and 2 bases, in that order; junction bases with no gene match: 9. The CDR3 is 17 residues long. CDR3: CASSFLAGGLKPYEQYF. CDR3 nucleotides: TGTGCCAGCAGTTTCCTAGCGGGAGGCCTAAAACCCTACGAGCAGTACTTC.

The chain combines TRBV28 with TRBJ1-4, with D uncertain. The CDR3 loop spans 13 amino acids. V lost 5 bases and J 5 bases, leaving 9 bases between the germline ends. Germline CDR1 is MDHEN and CDR2 is SYDVKM. CDR3: CASSRGPNEKLFF. The CDR3 DNA reads TGTGCCAGCAGTCGTGGGCCAAATGAAAAACTGTTTTTT.

The chain has TRBV20-1 and TRBJ1-1; no clear D gene. The CDR3 is 14 amino acids. The V end was cut by 0 bases, the J end by 1 base, with 9 bases between. Germline CDR1 and CDR2: DFQATT and SNEGSKA (reference sequence). The CDR3 here is CSARELNGNTEAFF. The CDR3 DNA reads as TGCAGTGCTAGAGAACTTAACGGGAACACTGAAGCTTTCTTT.

This clonotype was observed a handful of times. This chain joins TRBV12-3 or TRBV12-4 and TRBJ1-6; 9 bases agree with TRBD1. V shed 0 bases, J shed 9 bases, and the junction held 3 bases outside the gene matches. CDR3 size: 15 residues. CDR3 in DNA: TGTGCCAGCAGTTTAGCGGGACAGGGAGGTTCACCCCTCCACTTT. Its translation is CASSLAGQGGSPLHF.

The V and J genes are TRBV12-3 or TRBV12-4 and TRBJ2-5; TRBD1 matches 7 bases. The CDR3 is 13 amino acids. After removal of 0 bases from V and 9 bases from J, the junction contained 4 bases not matched to a gene. In DNA, the CDR3 is TGTGCCAGCAGTTTAGCGCGACAGGGCGCCCAGTACTTC. The encoded protein is CASSLARQGAQYF.

V usage is TRBV7-9 and J usage is TRBJ2-1; D is unresolved. Germline CDR1 reads SEHNR; CDR2 reads FQNEAQ (reference sequence). Deletions cut 5 bases from V and 2 bases from J, with 13 bases between. The CDR3 is 15 amino acids. The CDR3 nucleotides are TGTGCCAGCAGCCCCAATTCGGTGCCCTACAATGAGCAGTTCTTC. Its protein is CASSPNSVPYNEQFF.

This clonotype was picked up a small number of times. This chain connects TRBV5-1 to TRBJ2-3; 9 positions agree with TRBD2. V lost 4 bases, J lost 1 base, and 4 bases stayed unmatched. The CDR3 runs 15 residues. The germline V gene encodes CDR1 SGHRS and CDR2 YFSETQ. CDR3: CASSTRTSGTDTQYF. DNA of the CDR3: TGCGCCAGCAGCACCAGGACTAGCGGCACAGATACGCAGTATTTT.

V is TRBV20-1 and J is TRBJ2-5; 7 nucleotides line up with TRBD2. Per the germline V gene, CDR1 is DFQATT and CDR2 is SNEGSKA (reference sequence). This CDR3 has 13 amino acids. The J segment lost 11 bases and the V segment lost 3 bases, leaving 12 bases of the junction unmatched. The CDR3 bases are TGCAGTGCTAGGCGGCCTAGCGGCAATGAGCAGTACTTC. This encodes CSARRPSGNEQYF.

The sample holds a few counts of this clonotype. The chain employs TRBV20-1 and TRBJ2-3; tentative D call: TRBD2 (6 bases). This CDR3 is 14 amino acids long. Trimming cost V 3 bases and J 5 bases, with 15 bases left between them. Germline V gives CDR1 DFQATT, CDR2 SNEGSKA (reference sequence). DNA of the CDR3: TGCAGTGCTAGGTACACGGGAGACGGAGATACGCAGTATTTT. This encodes CSARYTGDGDTQYF.

The chain couples TRBV20-1 to TRBJ1-1; D not certain. V was trimmed by 0 bases and J by 5 bases, leaving 13 bases between them. Looked up from germline, CDR1 is DFQATT and CDR2 is SNEGSKA (reference sequence). This CDR3 has 14 amino acids. CDR3 sequence reads: CSARDAAGGTEAFF. CDR3 nucleotides: TGCAGTGCTAGAGATGCGGCAGGCGGAACTGAAGCTTTCTTT.

This clonotype was seen more than once but under ten times. The chain employs TRBV12-3 or TRBV12-4 and TRBJ1-5; D is ambiguous. CDR3 length: 15 residues. Trimming left V 8 bases short and J 2 bases short, with 16 bases between. The CDR3 coding sequence is TGTGCCAGCTCGCATCGACGGTTGGGCAATCAGCCCCAGCATTTT. Its protein is CASSHRRLGNQPQHF.

V usage is TRBV20-1 and J usage is TRBJ2-3; TRBD2 agrees at 15 bases. The germline CDR1 and CDR2 sequences are DFQATT and SNEGSKA (reference sequence). The CDR3 has 16 residues. Germline trimming cut 1 base from V and 5 bases from J; bases unmatched to any gene: 4. CDR3 sequence (DNA): TGCAGTGCTAGAGGGACTAGCGGGGGGGAGAAAGATACGCAGTATTTT. This encodes CSARGTSGGEKDTQYF.

This clonotype was seen once. This chain uses TRBV4-1 with TRBJ2-2, with 8 positions matching TRBD2. J lost 3 bases, V lost 6 bases, and 6 bases had no gene match. This CDR3 is built from 15 residues. Germline values: CDR1 MGHRA, CDR2 YSYEKL. CDR3 region: CASRPAGVDTGELFF. The DNA of the CDR3 is TGCGCCAGCAGGCCAGCGGGAGTCGACACCGGGGAGCTGTTTTTT.

The V call is TRBV7-9, the J call TRBJ2-7; D call uncertain. CDR1 and CDR2 from the germline V gene are SEHNR and FQNEAQ (reference sequence). This CDR3 spans 14 amino acids. Trimming removed 5 bases from V and 5 bases from J, with 16 bases in between. This chain's CDR3 is CASSPSSRSHEQYF. CDR3 DNA: TGTGCCAGCAGCCCGTCTTCCAGGAGCCACGAGCAGTACTTC.

This clonotype was observed a few times. This chain links TRBV29-1 with TRBJ1-2; D unclear. Looked up from germline, CDR1 is SQVTM and CDR2 is ANQGSEA. With 2 bases removed from V and 4 bases from J, the gap between germline ends came to 8 bases. There are 12 residues in the CDR3. The CDR3: CSVEKEPYGYTF. The CDR3 nucleotides read TGCAGCGTTGAAAAGGAGCCCTATGGCTACACCTTC.

V and J are TRBV7-2 and TRBJ2-1, with D possibly being TRBD2 (6 bases). The CDR3 runs to 16 residues. Trimming left V 1 base short and J 2 bases short, with 12 bases between. The germline CDR1 and CDR2 sequences are SGHTA and FQGNSA. The CDR3 sequence is CASSLVGSGTYNEQFF. As DNA, the CDR3 is TGTGCCAGCAGCTTAGTGGGTAGCGGAACCTACAATGAGCAGTTCTTC.

This chain links TRBV20-1 with TRBJ2-3; unclear D gene. V lost 3 bases and J lost 5, with 15 bases in between. The CDR3 is made up of 14 amino acids. The germline V gene has CDR1 DFQATT and CDR2 SNEGSKA (reference sequence). This CDR3 reads CSARRFSVGDTQYF. The CDR3 nucleotides are TGCAGTGCTAGGAGATTTTCGGTAGGAGATACGCAGTATTTT.

CDR3 sequence: CSADRDRRDEQYF. In DNA form, the CDR3 reads TGCAGTGCGGACCGGGACAGGCGCGACGAGCAGTACTTC. The rearrangement uses TRBV20-1 and TRBJ2-7; 8 nucleotides line up with TRBD1. This CDR3 region has 13 residues. CDR1 and CDR2 from the germline V gene are DFQATT and SNEGSKA (reference sequence). With 6 bases clipped from V and 5 bases from J, the junction kept 9 bases outside the gene matches.

A single count supports this clonotype. The chain combines TRBV4-2 with TRBJ2-7; D is perhaps TRBD1 or TRBD2 (6 bases each). The CDR3 loop spans 16 amino acids. Germline V gene data show CDR1 as LGHNA and CDR2 as YNFKEQ. Trimming pared 0 bases from V and 5 bases from J, leaving 17 bases between. In DNA form, the CDR3 reads TGTGCCAGCAGCCAAGATAGGGGGAGGAGATGCCACGAGCAGTACTTC. This encodes CASSQDRGRRCHEQYF.

This clonotype was counted many times. V is TRBV7-2 and J is TRBJ2-1, with TRBD2 identical over 10 bases. The CDR3 length is 15 residues. CDR1 and CDR2 from the germline V gene are SGHTA and FQGNSA. Losses at the gene ends were 5 bases for V and 2 bases for J; bases not matched to a gene: 3. The CDR3 DNA reads TGTGCCAGCAGCCTAAGCGGGGGGGCCTACAATGAGCAGTTCTTC. Protein sequence: CASSLSGGAYNEQFF.

This clonotype was recorded only once. The J gene is TRBJ1-1, the V gene TRBV10-3; tentatively, D is TRBD1 (6 bases). The V gene's germline CDR1 is ENHRY and CDR2 SYGVKD. V lost 4 bases, J lost 7 bases, and 13 bases lay in between. The CDR3 is 13 residues long. The CDR3 nucleotides are TGTGCCATCAGTGGACGACAGGAGGATGAAGCTTTCTTT. Translation gives CAISGRQEDEAFF.